These T cell receptor beta chains were read from a single sample in a study of T-cell memory formation after mild COVID-19. TCRdb reprocessed the 5' RACE reads via MiXCR and lists one record per CDR3 protein. Among roughly 370,000 distinct CDR3 sequences listed, approximately 15% were seen once. The sequenced sample was PBMCs or a T cell subset sorted from them (not recorded which). These receptor sequences come from a young man who had mild COVID-19 (a few samples of this study predate the infection). Cell type and time point are not known. Each CDR3 is given with its conserved first and last residue. Fields, in order: J gene, CDR3 length, D gene, clone size, V gene, CDR3 protein, CDR3 DNA. The D gene is left open where the match is weak. Clone size is given for some rows only: seen once, a few or many times, or a class if the clone is expanded.

J: TRBJ1-2; length: 18; D: TRBD1; size: few; V: TRBV7-9; CDR3: CASSLGKTGGASDYGYTF; DNA: TGTGCCAGCAGCTTAGGCAAGACAGGGGGCGCCTCGGACTATGGCTACACCTTC
J: TRBJ2-3; length: 15; D: .; size: few; V: TRBV12-3/TRBV12-4; CDR3: CASSLEGGRTDTQYF; DNA: TGTGCCAGCAGTTTAGAGGGGGGGCGCACAGATACGCAGTATTTT
J: TRBJ1-2; length: 15; D: .; size: .; V: TRBV5-1; CDR3: CASSLSGQPLYGYTF; DNA: TGCGCCAGCAGCCTCAGTGGCCAACCGCTCTATGGCTACACCTTC
J: TRBJ1-1; length: 14; D: .; size: .; V: TRBV12-3/TRBV12-4; CDR3: CASSFLSANTEAFF; DNA: TGTGCCAGCAGTTTTTTGTCAGCGAACACTGAAGCTTTCTTT
J: TRBJ1-4; length: 15; D: .; size: .; V: TRBV5-1; CDR3: CASSTQGVNNEKLFF; DNA: TGCGCCAGCAGCACCCAAGGGGTGAATAATGAAAAACTGTTTTTT
J: TRBJ2-5; length: 14; D: .; size: few; V: TRBV24-1; CDR3: CATSEDRNQETQYF; DNA: TGTGCCACCAGTGAAGACAGGAACCAAGAGACCCAGTACTTC
J: TRBJ2-7; length: 15; D: .; size: few; V: TRBV2; CDR3: CASSEGLGAAYEQYF; DNA: TGTGCCAGCAGTGAAGGTTTAGGGGCAGCCTACGAGCAGTACTTC
J: TRBJ2-2; length: 13; D: .; size: few; V: TRBV6-5; CDR3: CATSSGAARMLFF; DNA: TGTGCCACGTCTTCAGGGGCAGCAAGGATGCTGTTTTTT
J: TRBJ1-4; length: 17; D: TRBD1; size: .; V: TRBV4-2; CDR3: CASSQDHLTGVYEKLFF; DNA: TGTGCCAGCAGCCAAGATCACTTGACAGGGGTTTACGAAAAACTGTTTTTT
J: TRBJ1-1; length: 17; D: TRBD1; size: .; V: TRBV18; CDR3: CASSPGQGTGRWTEAFF; DNA: TGTGCCAGCTCACCGGGACAGGGGACGGGCCGGTGGACTGAAGCTTTCTTT
J: TRBJ2-3; length: 15; D: .; size: few; V: TRBV10-3; CDR3: CATYRDVESTDTQYF; DNA: TGTGCCACTTACCGGGACGTAGAATCCACAGATACGCAGTATTTT
J: TRBJ2-1; length: 15; D: .; size: few; V: TRBV14; CDR3: CASSQLVGTYNEQFF; DNA: TGTGCCAGCAGCCAATTGGTGGGGACCTACAATGAGCAGTTCTTC
J: TRBJ1-1; length: 14; D: .; size: few; V: TRBV5-1; CDR3: CASSQDSVNTEAFF; DNA: TGCGCCAGCAGCCAAGACAGCGTGAACACTGAAGCTTTCTTT
J: TRBJ2-5; length: 16; D: TRBD1; size: .; V: TRBV5-4; CDR3: CASSLVGQGREETQYF; DNA: TGTGCCAGCAGCTTGGTGGGACAGGGGAGGGAAGAGACCCAGTACTTC
J: TRBJ2-5; length: 15; D: .; size: .; V: TRBV14; CDR3: CASSLIGVGVETQYF; DNA: TGTGCCAGCAGCTTAATCGGAGTTGGGGTGGAGACCCAGTACTTC
J: TRBJ2-7; length: 13; D: .; size: few; V: TRBV3-1; CDR3: CASSLDVGREQYF; DNA: TGTGCCAGCAGCTTAGACGTGGGCCGCGAGCAGTACTTC
J: TRBJ1-2; length: 15; D: .; size: few; V: TRBV3-1; CDR3: CASSLLGAGFYGYTF; DNA: TGTGCCAGCAGCCTCCTGGGGGCCGGTTTCTATGGCTACACCTTC
J: TRBJ2-1; length: 15; D: TRBD2; size: .; V: TRBV5-1; CDR3: CASSLDGGITNEQFF; DNA: TGCGCCAGCAGCCTGGACGGGGGGATAACGAATGAGCAGTTCTTC
J: TRBJ1-4; length: 14; D: .; size: .; V: TRBV28; CDR3: CASSRTGGAEKLFF; DNA: TGTGCCAGCAGCAGAACGGGGGGAGCCGAAAAACTGTTTTTT
J: TRBJ1-2; length: 17; D: .; size: few; V: TRBV7-2; CDR3: CASSLGPPGASFYGYTF; DNA: TGTGCCAGCAGCTTAGGTCCTCCGGGAGCGTCATTCTATGGCTACACCTTC
J: TRBJ2-4; length: 16; D: .; size: few; V: TRBV4-3; CDR3: CASSQDVIRAKNIQYF; DNA: TGCGCCAGCAGCCAAGATGTGATTAGGGCCAAAAACATTCAGTACTTC
J: TRBJ1-1; length: 14; D: .; size: few; V: TRBV11-2; CDR3: CASSPSRMNTEAFF; DNA: TGTGCCAGCAGCCCCTCACGGATGAACACTGAAGCTTTCTTT
J: TRBJ2-2; length: 14; D: .; size: many; V: TRBV12-3/TRBV12-4; CDR3: CASSLRPNTGELFF; DNA: TGTGCCAGCAGTCTCCGACCCAACACCGGGGAGCTGTTTTTT
J: TRBJ1-3; length: 14; D: .; size: few; V: TRBV5-1; CDR3: CASSPQGTGNTIYF; DNA: TGCGCCAGCAGCCCACAGGGCACTGGAAACACCATATATTTT
J: TRBJ2-2; length: 14; D: .; size: .; V: TRBV20-1; CDR3: CSAQRGANTGELFF; DNA: TGCAGTGCCCAGAGGGGAGCGAACACCGGGGAGCTGTTTTTT
J: TRBJ2-5; length: 16; D: TRBD2; size: .; V: TRBV5-4; CDR3: CASHRTSGGFGETQYF; DNA: TGTGCCAGCCATAGGACTAGCGGGGGTTTCGGAGAGACCCAGTACTTC
J: TRBJ2-1; length: 15; D: .; size: many; V: TRBV28; CDR3: CASSLSASSYNEQFF; DNA: TGTGCCAGCAGTTTATCGGCCAGCTCCTACAATGAGCAGTTCTTC
J: TRBJ1-1; length: 14; D: .; size: few; V: TRBV5-5; CDR3: CASSFGVVTSEAFF; DNA: TGTGCCAGCAGCTTTGGGGTGGTTACATCTGAAGCTTTCTTT
J: TRBJ1-4; length: 13; D: TRBD1; size: .; V: TRBV5-1; CDR3: CASRQGINEKLFF; DNA: TGCGCCAGCCGACAGGGCATTAATGAAAAACTGTTTTTT
J: TRBJ2-1; length: 15; D: TRBD2; size: .; V: TRBV4-1; CDR3: CASSQGGLAYGEQFF; DNA: TGCGCCAGCAGCCAAGGGGGACTAGCTTACGGTGAGCAGTTCTTC
J: TRBJ2-1; length: 17; D: .; size: few; V: TRBV12-3/TRBV12-4; CDR3: CASSTVGGLSSYNEQFF; DNA: TGTGCCAGCAGTACCGTCGGCGGGTTGAGCTCCTACAATGAGCAGTTCTTC
J: TRBJ1-1; length: 13; D: .; size: many; V: TRBV7-9; CDR3: CASIKQPNTEAFF; DNA: TGTGCCAGCATTAAACAGCCGAACACTGAAGCTTTCTTT
J: TRBJ2-7; length: 14; D: .; size: .; V: TRBV15; CDR3: CATSRLDTTYEQYF; DNA: TGTGCCACCAGCAGACTCGACACAACCTACGAGCAGTACTTC
J: TRBJ2-1; length: 16; D: TRBD2; size: few; V: TRBV6-1; CDR3: CASSESGLATYNEQFF; DNA: TGTGCCAGCAGTGAATCGGGACTAGCGACCTACAATGAGCAGTTCTTC
J: TRBJ2-2; length: 15; D: TRBD1; size: many; V: TRBV10-2; CDR3: CASRDGQGSTGELFF; DNA: TGCGCCAGCAGGGACGGACAGGGATCCACCGGGGAGCTGTTTTTT
J: TRBJ2-3; length: 17; D: TRBD2; size: many; V: TRBV7-6; CDR3: CASSPGLAGDSTDTQYF; DNA: TGTGCCAGCAGTCCGGGACTAGCGGGAGATAGCACAGATACGCAGTATTTT
J: TRBJ2-7; length: 11; D: .; size: .; V: TRBV7-2; CDR3: CASSITYEQYF; DNA: TGTGCCAGCAGCATTACCTACGAGCAGTACTTC
J: TRBJ1-1; length: 13; D: TRBD1; size: .; V: TRBV7-9; CDR3: CASSPPDRVRAFF; DNA: TGTGCCAGCAGCCCCCCCGACAGGGTAAGAGCTTTCTTT
J: TRBJ2-7; length: 12; D: TRBD2; size: .; V: TRBV7-2; CDR3: CASSWGTSEQYF; DNA: TGTGCCAGCAGCTGGGGGACTAGCGAGCAGTACTTC
J: TRBJ2-6; length: 15; D: TRBD1; size: few; V: TRBV29-1; CDR3: CSVAQGATGANVLTF; DNA: TGCAGCGTTGCACAGGGGGCCACTGGGGCCAACGTCCTGACTTTC
J: TRBJ1-2; length: 14; D: .; size: .; V: TRBV10-1; CDR3: CASSDQGLPYGYTF; DNA: TGCGCCAGCAGTGACCAGGGACTCCCCTATGGCTACACCTTC
J: TRBJ2-5; length: 14; D: .; size: .; V: TRBV11-2; CDR3: CASSFGLAPETQYF; DNA: TGTGCCAGCAGCTTTGGGCTAGCCCCAGAGACCCAGTACTTC
J: TRBJ1-2; length: 11; D: .; size: .; V: TRBV28; CDR3: CATSTLGGYTF; DNA: TGTGCCACCTCAACCCTGGGGGGCTACACCTTC
J: TRBJ1-1; length: 16; D: TRBD1; size: .; V: TRBV6-5; CDR3: CASTLRGVSYGAEAFF; DNA: TGTGCCAGCACCCTCAGGGGGGTATCGTATGGAGCTGAAGCTTTCTTT
J: TRBJ2-3; length: 14; D: .; size: few; V: TRBV5-1; CDR3: CASSLSGNTDTQYF; DNA: TGCGCCAGCAGCTTGAGCGGCAACACAGATACGCAGTATTTT
J: TRBJ2-1; length: 18; D: TRBD2; size: .; V: TRBV3-1; CDR3: CASSGRGLAGASYNEQFF; DNA: TGTGCCAGCAGCGGACGGGGACTAGCGGGGGCCTCCTACAATGAGCAGTTCTTC
J: TRBJ2-5; length: 15; D: TRBD2; size: few; V: TRBV12-3/TRBV12-4; CDR3: CASSTGTSTIETQYF; DNA: TGTGCCAGCAGCACCGGGACTAGCACGATAGAGACCCAGTACTTC
J: TRBJ2-1; length: 13; D: .; size: .; V: TRBV6-5; CDR3: CASSYTRDNEQFF; DNA: TGTGCCAGCAGTTATACCAGGGATAATGAGCAGTTCTTC
J: TRBJ1-4; length: 13; D: .; size: few; V: TRBV4-1; CDR3: CASSLRSGEKLFF; DNA: TGCGCCAGCAGCCTACGCTCTGGCGAAAAACTGTTTTTT
J: TRBJ2-5; length: 12; D: .; size: many; V: TRBV20-1; CDR3: CSARAGGETQYF; DNA: TGCAGTGCTAGAGCCGGAGGAGAGACCCAGTACTTC
J: TRBJ1-1; length: 13; D: .; size: few; V: TRBV7-6; CDR3: CASSSHMGTEAFF; DNA: TGTGCCAGCAGCTCTCATATGGGAACTGAAGCTTTCTTT
J: TRBJ1-1; length: 13; D: .; size: few; V: TRBV20-1; CDR3: CSASGGVNTEAFF; DNA: TGCAGTGCTAGTGGGGGGGTGAACACTGAAGCTTTCTTT
J: TRBJ2-2; length: 14; D: TRBD2; size: few; V: TRBV5-1; CDR3: CASMAGLSIGELFF; DNA: TGCGCCAGCATGGCGGGACTATCGATCGGGGAGCTGTTTTTT